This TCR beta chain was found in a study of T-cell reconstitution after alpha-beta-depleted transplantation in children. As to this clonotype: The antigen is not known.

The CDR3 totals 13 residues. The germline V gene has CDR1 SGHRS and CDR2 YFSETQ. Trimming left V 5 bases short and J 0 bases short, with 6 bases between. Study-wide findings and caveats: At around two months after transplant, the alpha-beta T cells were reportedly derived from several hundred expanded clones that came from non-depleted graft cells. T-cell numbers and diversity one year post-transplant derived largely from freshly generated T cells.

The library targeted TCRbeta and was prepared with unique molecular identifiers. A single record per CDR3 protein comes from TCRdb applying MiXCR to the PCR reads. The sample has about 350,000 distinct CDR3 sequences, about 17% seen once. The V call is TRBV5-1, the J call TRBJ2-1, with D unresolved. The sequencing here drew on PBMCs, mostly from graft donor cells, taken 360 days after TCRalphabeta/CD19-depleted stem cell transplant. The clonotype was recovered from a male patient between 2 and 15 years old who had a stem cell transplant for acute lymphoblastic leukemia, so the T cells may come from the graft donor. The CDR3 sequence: CASRRSSYNEQFF. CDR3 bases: TGCGCCAGCAGAAGGAGCTCCTACAATGAGCAGTTCTTC.